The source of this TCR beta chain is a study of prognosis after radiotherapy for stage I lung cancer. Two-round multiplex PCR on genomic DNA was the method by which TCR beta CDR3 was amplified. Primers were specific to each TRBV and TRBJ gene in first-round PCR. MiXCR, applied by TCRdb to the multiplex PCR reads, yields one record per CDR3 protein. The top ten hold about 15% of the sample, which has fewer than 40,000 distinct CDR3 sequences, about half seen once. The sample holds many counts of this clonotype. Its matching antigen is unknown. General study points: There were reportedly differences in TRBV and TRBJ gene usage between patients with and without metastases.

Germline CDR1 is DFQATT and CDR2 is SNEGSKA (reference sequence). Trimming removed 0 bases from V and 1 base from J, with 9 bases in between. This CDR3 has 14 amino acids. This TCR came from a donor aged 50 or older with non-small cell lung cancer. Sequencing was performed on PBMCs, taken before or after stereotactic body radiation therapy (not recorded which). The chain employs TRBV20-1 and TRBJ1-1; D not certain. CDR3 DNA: TGCAGTGCTAGAGAGGACGCGAAGAACACTGAAGCTTTCTTT. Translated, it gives CSAREDAKNTEAFF.